This is a list of T cell receptor beta chains from one sample in a study of CD8+CD57+ T cells in acquired aplastic anemia. Using its own MiXCR run on the reads, TCRdb lists one record per CDR3 protein. This table has roughly 280,000 distinct CDR3 sequences, 45% to 65% appearing once. Input material: sorted CD4+, CD8+, or CD8+CD57+ T cells (not recorded which) from PBMCs. These receptors were obtained from a human donor with aplastic anemia. CDR3s include the opening cysteine and the closing phenylalanine or tryptophan.

j_gene	v_gene	CDR3aa
TRBJ2-7	TRBV15	CATSREGLVYEQYF
TRBJ1-1	TRBV30	CACRDRIYTEAFF
TRBJ2-7	TRBV19	CASSETWAAYEQYF
TRBJ1-6	TRBV5-8	CASSPQGSVGSPLHF
TRBJ2-1	TRBV5-6	CASSLRSDYNEQFF
TRBJ2-7	TRBV7-8	CASSDLLAGQYF
TRBJ2-1	TRBV11-3	CASSWGRDNEQFF
TRBJ1-2	TRBV10-3	CASSFVGYGYTF
TRBJ1-2	TRBV5-1	CASSSEDRGHGYTF
TRBJ1-6	TRBV9	CASSVGGGVSPLHF
TRBJ2-2	TRBV5-1	CASSLAGTSVRLTGELFF
TRBJ2-7	TRBV9	CASSTRLDDPLEQYF
TRBJ1-2	TRBV19	CASRSSGYGYTF
TRBJ1-2	TRBV2	CASSDMVQRGGYTF
TRBJ2-1	TRBV10-3	CAIKGQGSDEQFF
TRBJ2-1	TRBV7-9	CASSYLDRNYNEQFF
TRBJ1-2	TRBV20-1	CSALAGGAGGYTF